This T cell receptor (beta chain) is from a study of T cell responses to AZD1222 COVID-19 vaccine. V lost 5 bases and J 3 bases, leaving 6 bases between the germline ends. Germline lookup yields CDR1 KGHDR and CDR2 SFDVKD. The CDR3 consists of 12 residues. Study findings and constraints: Baseline serology detected seropositivity in only six or seven AZD1222 recipients.

Clones were sequenced by immunoSEQ multiplex PCR, and TCRdb holds only the in-frame ones, with some missing. This table has more than 95,000 clones, about 86% appearing once. Worth noting for this clone: The antigen remains undetermined.

Sequences were derived from peripheral blood, sampled on day 0 of AZD1222 vaccination. The source is an adult in good health. V is TRBV24-1 and J is TRBJ1-2, with D unresolved. Here the CDR3 DNA reads TGTGCCACCAGTGGGTCAGACTATGGCTACACCTTC. As protein: CATSGSDYGYTF.